This TCR beta chain came from a study of post-analysis software for immune sequencing data. Looking at the study overall: The courses of disease that were included comprised relapsing-remitting, secondary progressive and progressive-relapsing multiple sclerosis.

Unique molecular identifiers were carried by the TCR beta cDNA libraries. Starting from approximately 1 to 10 million T cells, the study yielded 450,000 to 500,000 cDNA molecules. TCRdb used MiXCR to reprocess the PCR reads, holding one entry per CDR3 protein. Of 820,000 or so distinct CDR3 sequences listed, around 50% were seen once; the top ten hold around 4.5%. V gave up 2 bases and J gave up 0 bases, with 10 bases separating them. The CDR3 has 15 amino acids. Broader study findings: The five TRBV segments detected at higher frequency in patients than in controls included TRBV5-6, TRBV5-1 and TRBV20-1. Co-batched samples clustered tightly together by F measure. Significantly lower normalized Chao1 diversity was found in patients with multiple sclerosis relative to controls.

This clonotype was counted once. Its cognate antigen is unknown. The TCR comes from a girl between 5 and 17 years old with multiple sclerosis. Sequencing was done on a sample of blood. The chain combines TRBV12-3 or TRBV12-4 with TRBJ2-5; D unresolved. CDR3 in amino acids: CASSLRPSYQETQYF. Here the CDR3 DNA reads TGTGCCAGCAGTTTAAGACCCTCGTACCAAGAGACCCAGTACTTC.